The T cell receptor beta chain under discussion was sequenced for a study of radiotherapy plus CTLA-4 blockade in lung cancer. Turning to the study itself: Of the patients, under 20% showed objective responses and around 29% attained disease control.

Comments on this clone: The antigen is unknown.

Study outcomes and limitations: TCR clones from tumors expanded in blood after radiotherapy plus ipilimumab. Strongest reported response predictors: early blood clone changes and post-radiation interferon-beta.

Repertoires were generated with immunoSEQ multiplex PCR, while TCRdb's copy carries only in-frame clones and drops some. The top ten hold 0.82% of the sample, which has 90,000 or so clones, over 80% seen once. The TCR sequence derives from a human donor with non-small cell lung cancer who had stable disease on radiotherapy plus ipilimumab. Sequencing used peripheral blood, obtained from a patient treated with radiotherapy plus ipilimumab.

The CDR3 nucleotides read TGTGCCAGCAGCTTATATCCAGGGGGACTAGCGGGAGAAGAGACCCAGTACTTC. Protein: CASSLYPGGLAGEETQYF. J is TRBJ2-5 and V is TRBV7-8; 14 nucleotides match TRBD2. J lost 3 bases, V lost 2 bases, and 8 bases had no gene match. This CDR3 is 18 amino acids long. Looked up from germline, CDR1 is SGHVS and CDR2 is FQNEAQ.